Listed below are T cell receptor beta chains from one sample, sequenced in a study of graft-versus-host responses after intestinal transplantation. These receptors lack a known antigen. Repertoires were generated with immunoSEQ multiplex PCR, while TCRdb's copy carries only in-frame clones and drops some. The data contain approximately 39,000 clones, approximately 93% of them seen just once; the ten biggest clones take up around 0.2%. This material consisted of unstimulated CD4+ T cells sorted from spleen or lymph node cells, taken before transplant. The receptors stem from a human donor who was the organ donor for an intestinal transplant. CDR3s include the opening cysteine and the closing phenylalanine or tryptophan. The D gene is left open where the match is weak. A row's size may be missing; if present it is once, few, many or a size class.

D gene | CDR3 length | J gene | V gene | clone size | CDR3 DNA | CDR3 protein
- | 16 | TRBJ2-7 | TRBV11-2 | once | TGTGCCAGCGTGGGGGGTTTTGGTAGCGGTTCCTACGAGCAGTACTTC | CASVGGFGSGSYEQYF
- | 15 | TRBJ1-6 | TRBV7-2 | once | TGTGCCAGCAGCTTAGATGAGGGTAGAAATTCACCCCTCCACTTT | CASSLDEGRNSPLHF
- | 14 | TRBJ2-7 | TRBV30 | - | TGTGCCTGGAGCCGGACAGCCTACTCCTACGAGCAGTACTTC | CAWSRTAYSYEQYF
- | 16 | TRBJ2-3 | TRBV5-1 | - | TGCGCCAGCAGCTTGTTTTGGGCCCCTAGCACAGATACGCAGTATTTT | CASSLFWAPSTDTQYF
TRBD1 | 17 | TRBJ2-3 | TRBV4-1 | - | TGCGCCAGCAGCCAAACCGGGACAGGGAGGGGCACAGATACGCAGTATTTT | CASSQTGTGRGTDTQYF
TRBD1 | 13 | TRBJ1-1 | TRBV19 | - | TGTGCCAGCGTACAGGGGGTCTGGACTGAAGCTTTCTTT | CASVQGVWTEAFF
- | 14 | TRBJ1-1 | TRBV6-5 | - | TGTGCCAGCAGTTACTCGGAGGGGAACACTGAAGCTTTCTTT | CASSYSEGNTEAFF
- | 15 | TRBJ2-3 | TRBV6-1 | - | TGTGCCAGCTCCGAAGGGGGGGGCCGGGGAGATACGCAGTATTTT | CASSEGGGRGDTQYF
TRBD1 | 15 | TRBJ1-3 | TRBV18 | - | TGTGCCAGCTCACCAGGGACAGGCCCTGGAAACACCATATATTTT | CASSPGTGPGNTIYF
TRBD2 | 16 | TRBJ2-3 | TRBV7-8 | - | TGTGCCAGCAGCCCGAGGACTAGCGGGGGGGCAGATACGCAGTATTTT | CASSPRTSGGADTQYF
- | 15 | TRBJ2-7 | TRBV6-5 | - | TGTGCCAGCAGTTTCTTACGACAGACTCACTACGAGCAGTACTTC | CASSFLRQTHYEQYF
- | 13 | TRBJ2-3 | TRBV6-6 | - | TGTGCCAGCAGTTATACAGCCACAGATACGCAGTATTTT | CASSYTATDTQYF
- | 15 | TRBJ2-5 | TRBV5-1 | once | TGCGCCAGCAGCCTTGCAGGGATTGGGGTCGAGACCCAGTACTTC | CASSLAGIGVETQYF
- | 13 | TRBJ1-1 | TRBV23-1 | once | TGCGCCAGCAACCTGCAGGGTAGTACTGAAGCTTTCTTT | CASNLQGSTEAFF
- | 13 | TRBJ2-3 | TRBV7-9 | - | TGTGCCAGCAGCTTAGGACTCGCCGATACGCAGTATTTT | CASSLGLADTQYF
TRBD2 | 15 | TRBJ2-1 | TRBV11-1 | - | TGTGCCAGCAGCCACGGGACTAGCGGGGTGAGGGAGCAGTTCTTC | CASSHGTSGVREQFF
TRBD1 | 12 | TRBJ1-2 | TRBV29-1 | - | TGCAGCGCCGAAGGACAGGGCTATGGCTACACCTTC | CSAEGQGYGYTF
TRBD2 | 17 | TRBJ2-6 | TRBV4-1 | once | TGCGCCAGCAGCCAACTGGGGGGGAGCTCTGGGGCCAACGTCCTGACTTTC | CASSQLGGSSGANVLTF
- | 14 | TRBJ1-4 | TRBV19 | - | TGTGCCAGTAGTAATACAGGGATTCGGGAAAAACTGTTTTTT | CASSNTGIREKLFF
- | 12 | TRBJ2-7 | TRBV28 | - | TGTGCCAGCAGGCGGGGCTCGAGGGAGCAGTACTTC | CASRRGSREQYF
TRBD1 | 13 | TRBJ2-7 | TRBV6-1 | - | TGTGCCAGCAGTGTGGACAGGGCCTACGAGCAGTACTTC | CASSVDRAYEQYF
TRBD1 | 15 | TRBJ2-7 | TRBV2 | - | TGTGCCAGCAGTGAAACTACAGGGGCATGGTACGAGCAGTACTTC | CASSETTGAWYEQYF
- | 15 | TRBJ1-6 | TRBV6-5 | - | TGTGCCAGCAGTTACCGGGACACCTATAATTCACCCCTCCACTTT | CASSYRDTYNSPLHF
- | 15 | TRBJ2-7 | TRBV5-1 | - | TGCGCCAGCAGCTTGGACCCCCTCAGTAGCTACGAGCAGTACTTC | CASSLDPLSSYEQYF
- | 16 | TRBJ1-3 | TRBV9 | - | TGTGCCAGCAGTGGTCCAGGGAGTACTTCTGGAAACACCATATATTTT | CASSGPGSTSGNTIYF
TRBD2 | 14 | TRBJ2-1 | TRBV29-1 | once | TGCAGCGTTTCAATAGCGGGGGTGTTCAATGAGCAGTTCTTC | CSVSIAGVFNEQFF
TRBD2 | 17 | TRBJ2-1 | TRBV4-3 | - | TGCGCCAGCAGCCAACGAATGGCTAGCGGGGGGGTCAATGAGCAGTTCTTC | CASSQRMASGGVNEQFF